Each of the 22 T cell receptor beta chains below was sequenced from the same sample in a study of cytomegalovirus exposure and HLA in healthy donors. Here immunoSEQ multiplex PCR was the method, and the copy in TCRdb shows in-frame clones only, minus some. This sample has over 60,000 clones, with 85% to 95% found just once. Source material: PBMCs. The source is a man younger than 35 in good health and CMV-seronegative.

A few counts support this clone. The chain joins TRBV5-1 to TRBJ1-1; D not certain. Trimming shortened V by 0 bases and J by 0 bases, and 12 bases separated the two germline ends. The CDR3 has 16 amino acids. The germline V gene has CDR1 SGHRS and CDR2 YFSETQ. The CDR3 DNA follows: TGCGCCAGCAGCTTGGCCACGGGAAGCATGAACACTGAAGCTTTCTTT. Protein product: CASSLATGSMNTEAFF.

This chain connects TRBV10-2 to TRBJ2-7, with D possibly matching TRBD1 (6 bases). The CDR3 covers 15 residues. V lost 2 bases to trimming and J lost 2 bases, with 13 bases between them. Germline V gene lookup returns CDR1 WSHSY and CDR2 SAAADI. This CDR3 is CASSENPQGPYEQYF. As DNA, the CDR3 is TGCGCCAGCAGTGAGAACCCACAGGGCCCCTACGAGCAGTACTTC.

The chain uses TRBV7-2 and TRBJ1-2; unclear D gene. Between the trimmed V and J ends, which lost 4 bases and 8 bases, there was a span of 17 bases. The CDR3 totals 14 residues. Germline V CDR1 and CDR2: SGHTA, FQGNSA. The chain's CDR3 is CASSSPRPEEGYTF. Here the CDR3 DNA reads TGTGCCAGCAGCTCTCCTCGGCCAGAGGAGGGCTACACCTTC.

CDR3 amino acids: CASSLGGSGGFATTDTQYF. CDR3 in DNA: TGTGCCAGCAGCTTAGGGGGTAGCGGGGGGTTCGCGACCACAGATACGCAGTATTTT. The rearrangement joins TRBV11-2 to TRBJ2-3, with TRBD2 matching 10 bases. Germline V gene sequence: CDR1 SGHAT, CDR2 FQNNGV. The CDR3 sequence is 19 residues long. V lost 1 base and J lost 2; bases outside the gene matches: 12.

This sequence joins TRBV7-9 and TRBJ1-1, with D possibly being TRBD1 (6 bases). V was trimmed by 0 bases and J by 6 bases, leaving 8 bases between them. Germline V CDR1 and CDR2: SEHNR, FQNEAQ (reference sequence). CDR3 size: 13 residues. The CDR3 DNA reads TGTGCCAGCAGCTTAGCGCCAGGGGCTGAAGCTTTCTTT. Translation gives CASSLAPGAEAFF.

The chain couples TRBV27 to TRBJ2-1; 8 bases fit TRBD1. V lost 5 bases and J lost 7; bases outside the gene matches: 7. Germline CDR1 reads MNHEY; CDR2 reads SMNVEV (reference sequence). The CDR3 length is 14 residues. As DNA, the CDR3 is TGTGCCAGCAGTCCCCAGGGGGCAGGGAATGAGCAGTTCTTC. Its translation is CASSPQGAGNEQFF.

The genes are TRBV29-1 and TRBJ2-7; tentative D call: TRBD2 (5 bases). The CDR3 is 14 residues long. Trimming removed 6 bases from V and 6 bases from J, with 21 bases in between. From germline, CDR1 is SQVTM and CDR2 ANQGSEA. In nucleotides, the CDR3 is TGCAGCGTCCGAGAACAATCTAGGACTGTCGAGCAGTACTTC. This sequence encodes CSVREQSRTVEQYF.

The chain links TRBV7-2 to TRBJ2-5; no clear D. Germline-derived CDR1 and CDR2 are SGHTA and FQGNSA. The V end lost 3 bases, the J end lost 2 bases, and 7 bases lay between the germline ends. There are 13 residues in the CDR3. The CDR3 protein is CASSFSVQETQYF. DNA for the CDR3: TGTGCCAGCAGCTTCTCAGTGCAAGAGACCCAGTACTTC.

The chain recombines TRBV5-1 with TRBJ2-7; TRBD1 is a possible D gene (5 bases). Germline V gene data show CDR1 as SGHRS and CDR2 as YFSETQ. The CDR3 length is 14 residues. The V end was cut by 4 bases, the J end by 2 bases, with 13 bases between. The CDR3 protein is CASSPHRIPYEQYF. CDR3 DNA: TGCGCCAGCAGCCCTCACAGGATCCCCTACGAGCAGTACTTC.

The rearrangement joins TRBV29-1 to TRBJ2-2, with D unclear. The germline CDR1 and CDR2 sequences are SQVTM and ANQGSEA. V was pared by 5 bases and J by 3 bases, with 16 bases between. This CDR3 region has 15 residues. The CDR3 coding sequence is TGCAGCGTTTCTCTCTATCCCCGAGACACCGGGGAGCTGTTTTTT. Its protein product is CSVSLYPRDTGELFF.

The CDR3: CASSLKAGQPQHF. The CDR3 nucleotides read TGTGCCAGCAGTTTAAAGGCGGGTCAGCCCCAGCATTTT. This chain uses TRBV28 with TRBJ1-5; D uncertain. The V gene's germline CDR1 is MDHEN and CDR2 SYDVKM. Between the trimmed V and J ends, which lost 2 bases and 6 bases, there was a span of 8 bases. There are 13 residues in the CDR3.

This chain joins TRBV4-2 and TRBJ2-1, with a possible D match to TRBD2 (7 bases). Trimming cost V 4 bases and J 8 bases, with 12 bases left between them. The CDR3 has 13 residues. Germline V gene lookup returns CDR1 LGHNA and CDR2 YNFKEQ. CDR3 coding DNA: TGTGCCAGCAGCCGGGGGGGCCGGGATGAGCAGTTCTTC. Its translation: CASSRGGRDEQFF.

The V and J genes are TRBV28 and TRBJ2-3; D is unresolved. Germline CDR1 reads MDHEN; CDR2 reads SYDVKM. Trimming cost V 4 bases and J 2 bases, with 10 bases left between them. The CDR3 spans 14 residues. This CDR3 is CASSSSGATDTQYF. CDR3 nucleotides: TGTGCCAGCAGTTCCTCCGGAGCCACAGATACGCAGTATTTT.

V is TRBV6-5 and J is TRBJ1-5, with D possibly matching TRBD1 (5 bases). The CDR3 consists of 15 residues. The germline V gene encodes CDR1 MNHEY and CDR2 SVGAGI. Trimming shortened V by 5 bases and J by 6 bases, and 17 bases separated the two germline ends. The CDR3: CASSSLGEAGQPQHF. CDR3 DNA sequence: TGTGCCAGCAGTAGCCTGGGGGAGGCAGGTCAGCCCCAGCATTTT.

This rearrangement joins TRBV4-1 to TRBJ1-3; TRBD1 matches at 10 bases. The CDR3 runs 15 residues. V lost 6 bases to trimming and J lost 3 bases; unmatched junction nucleotides: 5. From germline, CDR1 is MGHRA and CDR2 YSYEKL. DNA of the CDR3: TGCGCCAGCAGTCGACAGGGGGCAAGTGGAAACACCATATATTTT. Translation: CASSRQGASGNTIYF.

The chain recombines TRBV6-1 with TRBJ2-7, with 7 bases aligning to TRBD2. CDR3 length equals 17 residues. The V gene end was trimmed by 3 bases and the J gene end by 0 bases; junction bases not matched to a gene: 11. The germline gives CDR1 MNHNS, CDR2 SASEGT. CDR3: CASSDYIAGASSYEQYF. For the CDR3, the DNA is TGTGCCAGCAGTGATTACATAGCGGGCGCGAGCTCCTACGAGCAGTACTTC.

The chain uses TRBV7-2 and TRBJ1-4; maybe TRBD1 (5 bases). Germline V gene sequence: CDR1 SGHTA, CDR2 FQGNSA. CDR3 length: 14 amino acids. V was pared by 2 bases and J by 6 bases, with 10 bases between. DNA of the CDR3: TGTGCCAGCAGCTTATGGGGAGGGGATGAAAAACTGTTTTTT. Protein sequence: CASSLWGGDEKLFF. The complete variable domain, with remaining parts taken from reference TRBV7-2 and TRBJ1-4, reads GAGVSQSPSNKVTEKGKDVELRCDPISGHTALYWYRQSLGQGLEFLIYFQGNSAPDKSGLPSDRFSAERTGGSVSTLTIQRTQQEDSAVYLCASSLWGGDEKLFFGSGTQLSVL.

The chain carries TRBV4-3 and TRBJ2-2, with 9 bases aligning to TRBD1. CDR3 length: 15 residues. V was pared by 5 bases and J by 9 bases, with 10 bases of the junction left unmatched. Germline CDR1 and CDR2: LGHNA and YSLEER. The CDR3 loop reads CASSYGQGSRRELFF. Here the CDR3 DNA reads TGCGCCAGCAGCTACGGACAGGGGAGTAGAAGGGAGCTGTTTTTT.

This clone was seen once. The chain joins TRBV5-1 to TRBJ2-5; TRBD2 matches 7 bases. This CDR3 has 13 amino acids. Per the germline V gene, CDR1 is SGHRS and CDR2 is YFSETQ. Trimming cost V 4 bases and J 3 bases; bases outside gene matches: 3. CDR3 sequence (DNA): TGCGCCAGCAGCAGGGAGGGAAAAGAGACCCAGTACTTC. The encoded protein is CASSREGKETQYF.

The chain has TRBV4-1 and TRBJ2-3, with TRBD2 as a possible D gene (5 bases). V lost 0 bases and J 5 bases, leaving 9 bases between the germline ends. Germline V gives CDR1 MGHRA, CDR2 YSYEKL. This CDR3 region has 14 residues. As DNA, the CDR3 is TGCGCCAGCAGCCAAGATCGCGGACTAGATACGCAGTATTTT. As protein: CASSQDRGLDTQYF.

The rearrangement links TRBV27 to TRBJ1-1, with D possibly matching TRBD1 (5 bases). Germline V gives CDR1 MNHEY, CDR2 SMNVEV (reference sequence). Trimming removed 8 bases from V and 4 bases from J, with 11 bases in between. The CDR3 loop spans 12 amino acids. The CDR3 sequence is CASSQGGTEAFF. In DNA, the CDR3 is TGTGCCAGCTCGCAGGGCGGCACTGAAGCTTTCTTT.

V and J are TRBV4-3 and TRBJ2-7; TRBD1 matches 8 bases. The CDR3 sequence is 15 residues long. The trim removed 4 bases at V and 6 bases at J, leaving 11 bases unmatched. CDR1 is LGHNA, CDR2 YSLEER, per germline. The CDR3 DNA reads as TGCGCCAGCAGCCGGAACCAGGGGGCGGTCACCGAGCAGTACTTC. It is translated as CASSRNQGAVTEQYF.